The count of the clone carrying this T cell receptor beta chain is one. As yet, its antigen is unknown. Primers for the PCR totalled 60 Vbeta and 13 Jbeta. Here immunoSEQ multiplex PCR was the method, and the copy in TCRdb shows in-frame clones only, minus some. The data show some 190,000 clones, approximately 86% seen once. This specimen comes from a study of cytomegalovirus exposure and HLA in healthy donors. All donors participated as healthy donors of bone marrow. General study points: Sequencing depth roughly uniform across donors was assumed in presence/absence analyses.

The CDR3 contains 15 residues. CDR1 is MNHEY and CDR2 is SMNVEV in the germline V gene (reference sequence). The trim removed 6 bases at V and 3 bases at J, leaving 7 bases unmatched. This rearrangement joins TRBV27 to TRBJ1-1, with 10 bases lining up with TRBD1. Sequences were obtained from PBMCs. This receptor was taken from a woman in her twenties or thirties in good health and CMV-seronegative. Here the CDR3 DNA reads TGTGCCAGCAGCCGACAGGGGGCAGAGGACACTGAAGCTTTCTTT. Its translation is CASSRQGAEDTEAFF.